Shown below are 3 T cell receptor beta chains from a single sample sequenced in a study of blood T cells in healthy people across ages. A J-beta primer mix and a sample-barcoded 5' primer were used in a second PCR of about 7 to 12 cycles. TCRdb called the 5' RACE reads again in MiXCR, with one record for every CDR3 protein. The sample consists of fewer than 700,000 distinct CDR3 sequences, 45% to 55% of them appearing once. The source material was blood. The receptors originated from a man aged 80 or over in good health.

The chain links TRBV10-3 to TRBJ2-1; TRBD2 aligns across 13 bases. The ends lost 7 bases at V and 5 bases at J; junction bases unmatched: 8. Germline CDR1 is ENHRY and CDR2 is SYGVKD. The length of the CDR3 is 16 residues. CDR3 amino acids: CAINRLAGGQNNEQFF. CDR3 in DNA: TGTGCCATCAACAGACTAGCGGGGGGCCAAAACAATGAGCAGTTCTTC.

This chain links TRBV5-1 with TRBJ2-5; D ambiguous. CDR3 length equals 14 residues. With 0 bases removed from V and 2 bases from J, the gap between germline ends came to 8 bases. Germline V gives CDR1 SGHRS, CDR2 YFSETQ. The CDR3: CASSLATTQETQYF. CDR3 bases: TGCGCCAGCAGCTTGGCTACCACACAAGAGACCCAGTACTTC.

The genes are TRBV3-1 and TRBJ2-5; no clear D gene. Germline CDR1 reads LGHDT; CDR2 reads YNNKEL (reference sequence). The V end lost 5 bases, the J end lost 4 bases, and 11 bases lay between the germline ends. The CDR3 is made up of 13 amino acids. The CDR3 sequence: CASSSPARETQYF. In DNA, the CDR3 is TGTGCCAGCAGCTCTCCGGCGAGAGAGACCCAGTACTTC.